Detailed here is one TCR beta chain. Its antigen is undetermined. Profiling relied on immunoSEQ multiplex PCR, and the TCRdb table lists in-frame clones only, not all of them. The table includes around 2.3 million clones, under 97% detected once. This specimen belongs to a study of shared clonotypes between healthy human individuals. In germline, CDR1 is MDHEN, CDR2 SYDVKM. CDR3 length: 15 amino acids. V dropped 3 bases and J dropped 5; count of bases not matched to a gene: 8. Overall study findings and caveats: Shared clonotypes across all four donors exceeded non-shared ones in generation probability. Large depth notwithstanding, sorted-subset sequencing proved incomplete by rarefaction.

The sequence was obtained from a man aged 18-30 years in good health. The chain carries TRBV28 and TRBJ2-7, with 9 bases matching TRBD2. The sequenced sample was naive CD4+ T cells sorted from blood. This sample's subset: CD45RA+ positively selected. CDR3 nucleotides: TGTGCCAGCAGTTTCCCAAGCGGGGGGAAGAACGAGCAGTACTTC. Protein product: CASSFPSGGKNEQYF.